This passage covers 2 T cell receptor beta chains from one sample sequenced in a study of blood T cell repertoires in COVID-19. Measured with immunoSEQ multiplex PCR; TCRdb has only the in-frame clones, and not every one. This sample carries under 200,000 clones, about 83% of them seen once, and the ten largest clones take roughly 7.7%. Input material: peripheral blood. The origin of the receptors is a man aged 35-49 years who had recovered from COVID-19.

In regard to this clone: Other nucleotide sequences in the sample specify the same CDR3. This chain connects TRBV6-4 to TRBJ2-3; 8 nucleotides align to TRBD2. Trimming took 3 bases from V and 2 from J; bases not matched to a gene: 1. CDR1 is MRHNA and CDR2 is SNTAGT in the germline V gene. The CDR3 covers 14 residues. CDR3 DNA: TGTGCCAGCAGTGAGCGGGGGGCCACAGATACGCAGTATTTT. Its protein is CASSERGATDTQYF.

This rearrangement joins TRBV28 to TRBJ1-3; 8 nucleotides align to TRBD1. The CDR3 is 14 residues long. The V segment lost 9 bases and the J segment 0 bases; nucleotides outside the gene matches: 4. Germline CDR1 MDHEN, CDR2 SYDVKM. Here the CDR3 reads CASRQGSSGNTIYF. The CDR3 bases are TGTGCCAGTAGACAGGGGTCCTCTGGAAACACCATATATTTT. Complete variable domain (other parts from reference TRBV28 and TRBJ1-3): DVKVTQSSRYLVKRTGEKVFLECVQDMDHENMFWYRQDPGLGLRLIYFSYDVKMKEKGDIPEGYSVSREKKERFSLILESASTNQTSMYLCASRQGSSGNTIYFGEGSWLTVV.